The 18 T cell receptor beta chains in this list originate from one sample, sequenced in a study of blood T cell repertoires in COVID-19. Generated by immunoSEQ multiplex PCR, the TCRdb table keeps only in-frame clones and is missing some. The sample yields about 190,000 clones, approximately 82% seen once. Sequenced sample: peripheral blood. Receptors were obtained from a man aged 50 to 59 with active or convalescent COVID-19.

V usage is TRBV6-2 or TRBV6-3 and J usage is TRBJ1-5; no clear D gene. Germline V CDR1 and CDR2: MNHEY, SVGEGT. V lost 5 bases to trimming and J lost 1 base, with 9 bases between them. The CDR3 runs 14 residues. CDR3 in DNA: TGTGCCAGCAGTAACATGATAAGCAATCAGCCCCAGCATTTT. Translating gives CASSNMISNQPQHF.

This chain connects TRBV25-1 to TRBJ1-4, with D maybe TRBD1 (6 bases). Trimming removed 3 bases at V and 7 bases at J, with 15 bases between. This CDR3 contains 15 residues. Germline V gives CDR1 MGHDK, CDR2 SYGVNS. CDR3 in amino acids: CASSERGGTGEKLFF. DNA of the CDR3: TGTGCCAGCAGTGAGAGAGGGGGAACGGGTGAAAAACTGTTTTTT.

This chain joins TRBV6-5 and TRBJ1-1; the D gene is possibly TRBD1 (6 bases). Trimming took off 6 bases at V and 1 base at J, with 15 bases between the two ends. The CDR3 is 15 amino acids. Per the germline V gene, CDR1 is MNHEY and CDR2 is SVGAGI. The CDR3 is CASRYREGGNTEAFF. DNA for the CDR3: TGTGCCAGCAGGTACAGGGAAGGAGGGAACACTGAAGCTTTCTTT.

V usage is TRBV6-6 and J usage is TRBJ2-3; tentatively, D is TRBD2 (6 bases). CDR3 length: 13 residues. From germline, CDR1 is MNHNY and CDR2 SVGAGI (reference sequence). The ends were cut back, 5 bases at V and 6 bases at J, with 12 bases in the middle. The CDR3 nucleotides are TGTGCCAGCAGTACCGGGGGTAGGGATACGCAGTATTTT. This gives the protein CASSTGGRDTQYF.

The chain recombines TRBV18 with TRBJ2-3; 14 bases align to TRBD2. J gave up 5 bases and V 6 bases, and 7 bases lay outside the gene matches. CDR1 KGHSH and CDR2 LQKENI come from the germline V gene. The CDR3 is 16 amino acids. CDR3 amino acids: CASSPGLAGAGDTQYF. CDR3 nucleotide sequence: TGTGCCAGCTCCCCGGGACTAGCGGGAGCTGGAGATACGCAGTATTTT. The full variable domain, completed using reference TRBV18 and TRBJ2-3, is NAGVMQNPRHLVRRRGQEARLRCSPMKGHSHVYWYRQLPEEGLKFMVYLQKENIIDESGMPKERFSAEFPKEGPSILRIQQVVRGDSAAYFCASSPGLAGAGDTQYFGPGTRLTVL.

This clone was detected only a few times. V is TRBV6-2 or TRBV6-3 and J is TRBJ1-1; 8 nucleotides match TRBD1. V lost 5 bases, J lost 1 base, and 6 bases stayed unmatched. CDR3 length equals 15 residues. Germline V gene data show CDR1 as MNHEY and CDR2 as SVGEGT. The CDR3 loop is CASSQGAWGNTEAFF. For the CDR3, the DNA is TGTGCCAGCAGTCAGGGGGCTTGGGGGAACACTGAAGCTTTCTTT.

The chain carries TRBV5-4 and TRBJ2-1, with 8 nucleotides matching TRBD1. CDR1 and CDR2 (germline): SGHNT, YYREEE (reference sequence). V lost 4 bases, J lost 4 bases, and 10 bases stayed unmatched. This CDR3 spans 16 amino acids. CDR3 nucleotides: TGTGCCAGCAGCGATCAGGACAGGGTGGGTTACAATGAGCAGTTCTTC. It yields the protein CASSDQDRVGYNEQFF. Drawing the rest from reference TRBV5-4 and TRBJ2-1, the complete variable domain is ETGVTQSPTHLIKTRGQQVTLRCSSQSGHNTVSWYQQALGQGPQFIFQYYREEENGRGNFPPRFSGLQFPNYSSELNVNALELDDSALYLCASSDQDRVGYNEQFFGPGTRLTVL.

The chain couples TRBV28 to TRBJ1-1; perhaps TRBD1 as D (6 bases). This CDR3 region has 17 residues. Germline loops: CDR1 MDHEN, CDR2 SYDVKM. Trimming left V 2 bases short and J 3 bases short, with 19 bases between. CDR3 sequence (DNA): TGTGCCAGCAGTTTAACTTCGAGGGGGGGGAAGGACACTGAAGCTTTCTTT. As protein: CASSLTSRGGKDTEAFF.

This clone has only one observation. This chain connects TRBV19 to TRBJ1-5, with D perhaps TRBD1 (6 bases). Germline CDR1 and CDR2: LNHDA and SQIVND (reference sequence). The CDR3 extends over 13 amino acids. The V end lost 10 bases, the J end lost 3 bases, and 13 bases lay between the germline ends. The CDR3 region has the DNA TGTGCCACCCTGGACAGACACAATCAGCCCCAGCATTTT. Translated, it gives CATLDRHNQPQHF.

The chain has TRBV7-8 and TRBJ2-7; 7 bases map to TRBD2. There are 14 residues in the CDR3. Germline V gene sequence: CDR1 SGHVS, CDR2 FQNEAQ. V shed 1 base and J 3 bases; nucleotides not matched to a gene: 3. CDR3 region: CASSLGTSNYEQYF. CDR3 nucleotide sequence: TGTGCCAGCAGCTTAGGGACTAGTAACTACGAGCAGTACTTC.

The chain links TRBV18 to TRBJ2-5, with D perhaps matching TRBD2 (6 bases). V shed 6 bases and J shed 7 bases, with 24 bases lying between them. This CDR3 is 16 amino acids long. The V gene's germline CDR1 is KGHSH and CDR2 LQKENI. The CDR3 sequence: CASSLGTQDRGGTQYF. The DNA for the CDR3 is TGTGCCAGCTCCCTCGGGACTCAGGACCGGGGTGGGACCCAGTACTTC.

The genes are TRBV30 and TRBJ2-5; 7 bases are shared with TRBD2. J lost 4 bases, V lost 1 base, and 6 bases had no gene match. This CDR3 spans 14 amino acids. Germline CDR1 is GTSNPN and CDR2 is SVGIG (reference sequence). In DNA, the CDR3 is TGTGCCTGGAGTGCCGGGGGGAGCGGAGAGACCCAGTACTTC. Translating it yields CAWSAGGSGETQYF.

V and J are TRBV7-9 and TRBJ1-1; maybe TRBD1 (6 bases). V gave up 10 bases and J gave up 1 base, with 13 bases separating them. The CDR3 consists of 13 residues. Germline loops: CDR1 SEHNR, CDR2 FQNEAQ (reference sequence). CDR3 sequence reads: CAIKDSPNTEAFF. Written as DNA, the CDR3 is TGTGCCATTAAGGACAGTCCGAACACTGAAGCTTTCTTT.

This chain uses TRBV28 with TRBJ2-5; TRBD1 is a possible D gene (6 bases). The CDR3 has 17 residues. Germline values: CDR1 MDHEN, CDR2 SYDVKM. The V end was cut by 6 bases, the J end by 1 base, with 21 bases between. The CDR3 protein is CASRSGPFDRSQETQYF. DNA of the CDR3: TGTGCCAGCAGGTCCGGTCCCTTTGACAGGAGCCAAGAGACCCAGTACTTC.

V is TRBV5-4 and J is TRBJ2-7; TRBD1 agrees at 8 bases. V dropped 4 bases and J dropped 3; count of bases not matched to a gene: 6. Germline V lookup: CDR1 SGHNT, CDR2 YYREEE (reference sequence). The CDR3 is 14 residues long. CDR3 region: CASSPPGQGYEQYF. The CDR3 nucleotides read TGTGCCAGCAGCCCCCCAGGACAGGGCTACGAGCAGTACTTC. Full variable domain (missing parts from reference TRBV5-4 and TRBJ2-7): ETGVTQSPTHLIKTRGQQVTLRCSSQSGHNTVSWYQQALGQGPQFIFQYYREEENGRGNFPPRFSGLQFPNYSSELNVNALELDDSALYLCASSPPGQGYEQYFGPGTRLTVT.

The chain couples TRBV14 to TRBJ1-1; D gene unclear. Germline values: CDR1 SGHDN, CDR2 FVKESK. The CDR3 length is 14 residues. V shed 3 bases and J shed 5 bases, with 13 bases lying between them. CDR3 nucleotides: TGTGCCAGCAGCCATTACGGGTGGATAACTGAAGCTTTCTTT. Translating gives CASSHYGWITEAFF.

V gene TRBV5-4 combines with J gene TRBJ2-2, with 7 bases fitting TRBD1. The CDR3 is made up of 15 amino acids. The V gene's germline CDR1 is SGHNT and CDR2 YYREEE (reference sequence). The trim removed 4 bases at V and 5 bases at J, leaving 8 bases unmatched. CDR3 residues: CASSLPGGSTGELFF. For the CDR3, the DNA is TGTGCCAGCAGCCTGCCAGGGGGTTCTACCGGGGAGCTGTTTTTT. The full variable domain, with the rest looked up from reference TRBV5-4 and TRBJ2-2, is ETGVTQSPTHLIKTRGQQVTLRCSSQSGHNTVSWYQQALGQGPQFIFQYYREEENGRGNFPPRFSGLQFPNYSSELNVNALELDDSALYLCASSLPGGSTGELFFGEGSRLTVL.

The V call is TRBV12-1, the J call TRBJ1-3; the D call in the table, TRBD1, was not verified against the DNA. TRBV12-1 is a pseudogene segment. The CDR3 covers 16 residues. The CDR3 is CASSGWTSHSGNTIYF. The CDR3 region has the DNA TGTGCCAGCAGCGGGTGGACAAGCCACTCTGGAAACACCATATATTTT.